The present TCR beta chain was sequenced within a study of T cells in Graves' hyperthyroidism and ophthalmopathy. The study's findings and limits: Blood also carried most thyroid clonotypes expanded above 0.001.

The CDR3 loop spans 13 amino acids. J gave up 4 bases and V 11 bases, and 6 bases lay outside the gene matches. The germline V gene has CDR1 LNHDA and CDR2 SQIVND (reference sequence). With regard to this clonotype: The antigen remains undetermined.

Pregnant or lactating patients were excluded, as were those with uncontrolled infection or other autoimmune disease. Template material for amplifying TCR beta CDR3 regions consisted of RNA transcripts. The HTBI primer set was used in a first-round RT-PCR of the TCR CDR3. TCRdb re-called the multiplex PCR reads through MiXCR, storing one row per CDR3 protein. This sample carries 750,000 to 900,000 distinct CDR3 sequences, 38% of them seen once, and the ten largest clones take approximately 10%. The source material was blood. This clonotype was obtained from a man younger than 30 with Graves' hyperthyroidism. This chain joins TRBV19 and TRBJ2-2; TRBD1 agrees at 8 bases. CDR3 coding DNA: TGTGCCTCAGGGGGCGGGCCCACCGGGGAGCTGTTTTTT. Its translation: CASGGGPTGELFF.